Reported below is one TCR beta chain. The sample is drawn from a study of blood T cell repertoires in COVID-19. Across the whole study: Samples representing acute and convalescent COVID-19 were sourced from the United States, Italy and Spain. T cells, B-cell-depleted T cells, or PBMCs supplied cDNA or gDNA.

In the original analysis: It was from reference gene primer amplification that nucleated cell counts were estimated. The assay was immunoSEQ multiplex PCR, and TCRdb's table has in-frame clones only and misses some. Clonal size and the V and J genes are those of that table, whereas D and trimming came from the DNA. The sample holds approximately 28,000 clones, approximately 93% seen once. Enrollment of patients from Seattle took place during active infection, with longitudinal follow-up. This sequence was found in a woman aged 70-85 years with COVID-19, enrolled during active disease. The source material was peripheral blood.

DNA for the CDR3: TGTGCCAGCAACCGACAGGGCTCCTACGAGCAGTACTTC. It codes for CASNRQGSYEQYF. The chain combines TRBV27 with TRBJ2-7; 7 bases line up with TRBD1. After removal of 7 bases from V and 0 bases from J, the junction contained 3 bases not matched to a gene. Germline CDR1 and CDR2: MNHEY and SMNVEV (reference sequence). The CDR3 is 13 amino acids.